The 7 T cell receptor beta chains below all came from one sample that was sequenced in a study of OX40 agonist ivuxolimab in advanced cancers. Only in-frame clones appear in the TCRdb table, and some are missing; sequencing was by immunoSEQ multiplex PCR. This sample has tens of thousands of clones, with 89% found just once. Material: CD4+ or CD8+ T cells sorted from blood, obtained in a trial of the OX40 agonist ivuxolimab. These receptors were obtained from an adult with an advanced solid tumor such as melanoma, head and neck, liver or kidney cancer.

This clone showed up just once. The chain couples TRBV2 to TRBJ2-2; D is undetermined. The CDR3 runs to 13 residues. Trimming took off 2 bases at V and 8 bases at J, with 9 bases between the two ends. CDR1 is SNHLY and CDR2 is FYNNEI in the germline V gene. As DNA, the CDR3 is TGTGCCAGCAGTGAAATAGATAGGGGGGAGCTGTTTTTT. Protein: CASSEIDRGELFF.

The chain uses TRBV19 and TRBJ1-6; 7 nucleotides agree with TRBD1. Germline values: CDR1 LNHDA, CDR2 SQIVND (reference sequence). The CDR3 is 13 amino acids. V dropped 8 bases and J dropped 8; count of bases not matched to a gene: 6. The CDR3 reads CASSDRAYSPLHF. CDR3 DNA: TGTGCCAGTTCAGACAGGGCCTATTCACCCCTCCACTTT.

V gene TRBV6-6 combines with J gene TRBJ2-2; TRBD1 might be the D (6 bases). The CDR3 is 15 amino acids. Trimming left V 6 bases short and J 0 bases short, with 11 bases between. CDR1 is MNHNY, CDR2 SVGAGI, per germline (reference sequence). The CDR3 sequence is CASSKQGPNTGELFF. The CDR3 DNA sequence: TGTGCCAGCAGCAAACAGGGCCCGAACACCGGGGAGCTGTTTTTT.

V usage is TRBV7-9 and J usage is TRBJ1-3; no clear D. Per the germline V gene, CDR1 is SEHNR and CDR2 is FQNEAQ (reference sequence). The CDR3 is made up of 13 amino acids. V was trimmed by 4 bases and J by 0 bases, leaving 4 bases between them. The CDR3 protein is CASSSGSGNTIYF. The DNA for the CDR3 is TGTGCCAGCAGCTCGGGCTCTGGAAACACCATATATTTT.

The J gene is TRBJ2-5, the V gene TRBV28; 9 bases fit TRBD2. Per germline, CDR1 MDHEN and CDR2 SYDVKM. J lost 5 bases, V lost 6 bases, and 10 bases had no gene match. The length of the CDR3 is 15 residues. The CDR3 DNA follows: TGTGCCAGCAGGGTGGGGGGACTAGCAGACGAGACCCAGTACTTC. Protein product: CASRVGGLADETQYF. The full variable domain, its missing parts supplied by reference TRBV28 and TRBJ2-5, is DVKVTQSSRYLVKRTGEKVFLECVQDMDHENMFWYRQDPGLGLRLIYFSYDVKMKEKGDIPEGYSVSREKKERFSLILESASTNQTSMYLCASRVGGLADETQYFGPGTRLLVL.

The rearrangement links TRBV7-2 to TRBJ2-1, with TRBD1 identical over 7 bases. Germline assignment: CDR1 SGHTA and CDR2 FQGNSA. CDR3 length: 13 amino acids. The ends lost 5 bases at V and 5 bases at J; junction bases unmatched: 3. DNA for the CDR3: TGTGCCAGCAGCACGGGACAGAACAATGAGCAGTTCTTC. It codes for CASSTGQNNEQFF. Together with reference TRBV7-2 and TRBJ2-1, the CDR3 gives the full variable domain: GAGVSQSPSNKVTEKGKDVELRCDPISGHTALYWYRQSLGQGLEFLIYFQGNSAPDKSGLPSDRFSAERTGGSVSTLTIQRTQQEDSAVYLCASSTGQNNEQFFGPGTRLTVL.

The V call is TRBV2, the J call TRBJ2-1; TRBD1 agrees at 7 bases. This CDR3 comprises 14 residues. Trimming at V came to 7 bases and at J to 7 bases, leaving 10 bases not matched to a gene. Germline loops: CDR1 SNHLY, CDR2 FYNNEI. The CDR3 here is CASTSPRGLNEQFF. DNA for the CDR3: TGTGCCAGCACCTCCCCTAGGGGGCTGAATGAGCAGTTCTTC.